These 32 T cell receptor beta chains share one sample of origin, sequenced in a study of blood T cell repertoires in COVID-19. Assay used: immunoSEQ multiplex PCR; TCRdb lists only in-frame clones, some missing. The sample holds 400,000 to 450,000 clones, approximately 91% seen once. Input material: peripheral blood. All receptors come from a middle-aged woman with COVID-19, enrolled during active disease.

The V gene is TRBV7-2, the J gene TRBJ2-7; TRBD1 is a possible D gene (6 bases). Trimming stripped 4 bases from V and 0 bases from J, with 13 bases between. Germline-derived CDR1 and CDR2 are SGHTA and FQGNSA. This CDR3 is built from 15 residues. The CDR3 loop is CASSSYGTSSYEQYF. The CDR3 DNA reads TGTGCCAGCAGCTCTTACGGGACAAGCTCCTACGAGCAGTACTTC.

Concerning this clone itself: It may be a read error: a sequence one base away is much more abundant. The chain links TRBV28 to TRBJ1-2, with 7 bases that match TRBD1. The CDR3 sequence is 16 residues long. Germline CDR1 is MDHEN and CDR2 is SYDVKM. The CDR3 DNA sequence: TGTGCCAGCAGTTTCGGGGACAGCCGGACTAACTATGACTACACCTTC. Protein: CASSFGDSRTNYDYTF.

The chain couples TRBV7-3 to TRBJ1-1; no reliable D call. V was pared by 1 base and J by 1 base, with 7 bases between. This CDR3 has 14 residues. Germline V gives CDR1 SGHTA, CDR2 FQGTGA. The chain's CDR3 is CASSLKGGNTEAFF. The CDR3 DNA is TGTGCCAGCAGCTTAAAGGGAGGGAACACTGAAGCTTTCTTT.

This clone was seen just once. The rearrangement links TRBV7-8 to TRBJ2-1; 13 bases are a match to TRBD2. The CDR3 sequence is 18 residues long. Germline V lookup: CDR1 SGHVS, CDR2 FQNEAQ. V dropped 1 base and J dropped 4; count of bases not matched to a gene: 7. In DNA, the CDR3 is TGTGCCAGCAGCTTAGGACTAGCGGGGGGCCGTTTATACAATGAGCAGTTCTTC. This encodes CASSLGLAGGRLYNEQFF.

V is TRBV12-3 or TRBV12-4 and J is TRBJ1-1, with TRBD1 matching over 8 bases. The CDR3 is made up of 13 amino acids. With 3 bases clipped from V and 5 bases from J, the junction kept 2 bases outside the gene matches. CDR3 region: CASSFNRGTEAFF. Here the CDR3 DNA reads TGTGCCAGCAGTTTTAACAGGGGGACTGAAGCTTTCTTT.

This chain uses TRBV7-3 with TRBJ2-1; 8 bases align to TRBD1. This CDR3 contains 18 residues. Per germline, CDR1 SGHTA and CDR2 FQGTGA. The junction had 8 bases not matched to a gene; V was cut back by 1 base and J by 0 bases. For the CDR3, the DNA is TGTGCCAGCAGCTTAAACCTCGACAGGGGCCGCTCCTACAATGAGCAGTTCTTC. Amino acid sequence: CASSLNLDRGRSYNEQFF. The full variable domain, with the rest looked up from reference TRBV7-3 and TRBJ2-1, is GAGVSQTPSNKVTEKGKYVELRCDPISGHTALYWYRQSLGQGPEFLIYFQGTGAADDSGLPNDRFFAVRPEGSVSTLKIQRTERGDSAVYLCASSLNLDRGRSYNEQFFGPGTRLTVL.

CDR3 residues: CASSYGGELFF. The CDR3 nucleotides read TGTGCCAGCAGCTATGGTGGGGAGCTGTTTTTT. This sequence joins TRBV6-6 and TRBJ2-2; D gene uncertain. Trimming cost V 6 bases and J 8 bases, with 7 bases left between them. CDR1 is MNHNY, CDR2 SVGAGI, per germline (reference sequence). The CDR3 covers 11 residues.

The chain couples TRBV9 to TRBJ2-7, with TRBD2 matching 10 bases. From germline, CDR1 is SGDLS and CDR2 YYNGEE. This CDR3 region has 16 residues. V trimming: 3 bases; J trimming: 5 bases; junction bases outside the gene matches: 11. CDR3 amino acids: CASSALERGGVNEQYF. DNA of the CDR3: TGTGCCAGCAGCGCGCTCGAGCGGGGGGGCGTCAACGAGCAGTACTTC.

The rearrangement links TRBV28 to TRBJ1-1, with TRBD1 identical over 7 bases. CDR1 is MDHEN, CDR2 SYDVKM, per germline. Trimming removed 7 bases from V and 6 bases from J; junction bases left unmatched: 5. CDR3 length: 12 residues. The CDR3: CASTRDSPEAFF. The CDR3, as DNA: TGTGCCAGCACCCGGGACAGCCCTGAAGCTTTCTTT.

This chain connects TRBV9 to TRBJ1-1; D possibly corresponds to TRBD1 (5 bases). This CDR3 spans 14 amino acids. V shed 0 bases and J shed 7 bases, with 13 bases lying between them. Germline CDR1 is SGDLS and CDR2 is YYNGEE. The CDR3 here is CASSVAGGGFEAFF. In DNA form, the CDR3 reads TGTGCCAGCAGCGTAGCTGGCGGGGGGTTTGAAGCTTTCTTT.

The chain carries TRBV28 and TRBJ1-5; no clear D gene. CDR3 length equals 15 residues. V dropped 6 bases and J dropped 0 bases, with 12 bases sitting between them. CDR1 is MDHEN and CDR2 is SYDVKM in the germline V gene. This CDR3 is CASSPGGNSNQPQHF. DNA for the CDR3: TGTGCCAGCAGCCCCGGTGGTAATAGCAATCAGCCCCAGCATTTT.

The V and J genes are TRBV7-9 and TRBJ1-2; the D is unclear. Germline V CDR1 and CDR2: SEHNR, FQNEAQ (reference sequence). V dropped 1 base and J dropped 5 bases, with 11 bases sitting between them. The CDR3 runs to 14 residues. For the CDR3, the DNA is TGTGCCAGCAGCTTAGGCCCGGCGGGATATGGCTACACCTTC. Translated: CASSLGPAGYGYTF.

CDR3 in amino acids: CASQRWPSSGSWNTEAFF. The CDR3 nucleotides read TGTGCCAGTCAAAGATGGCCCTCGTCAGGGTCCTGGAACACTGAAGCTTTCTTT. The genes are TRBV7-6 and TRBJ1-1; D is possibly TRBD1 (5 bases). Between the trimmed V and J ends, which lost 9 bases and 1 base, there was a span of 27 bases. The germline V gene encodes CDR1 SGHVS and CDR2 FNYEAQ. The CDR3 runs 18 residues. The whole variable domain, remainder taken from reference TRBV7-6 and TRBJ1-1, is GAGVSQSPRYKVTKRGQDVALRCDPISGHVSLYWYRQALGQGPEFLTYFNYEAQQDKSGLPNDRFSAERPEGSISTLTIQRTEQRDSAMYRCASQRWPSSGSWNTEAFFGQGTRLTVV.

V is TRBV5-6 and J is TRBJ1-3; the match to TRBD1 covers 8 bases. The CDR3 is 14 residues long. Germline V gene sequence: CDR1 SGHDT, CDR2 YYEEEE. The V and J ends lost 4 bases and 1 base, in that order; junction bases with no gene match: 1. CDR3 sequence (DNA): TGTGCCAGCAGCGGGACAGGTTCTGGAAACACCATATATTTT. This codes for CASSGTGSGNTIYF.

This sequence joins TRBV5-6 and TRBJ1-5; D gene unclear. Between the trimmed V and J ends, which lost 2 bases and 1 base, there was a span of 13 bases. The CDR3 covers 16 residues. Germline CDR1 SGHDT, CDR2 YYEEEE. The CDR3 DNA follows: TGTGCCAGCAGCTTCGGGTTGAGGTCAAGCAATCAGCCCCAGCATTTT. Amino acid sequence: CASSFGLRSSNQPQHF.

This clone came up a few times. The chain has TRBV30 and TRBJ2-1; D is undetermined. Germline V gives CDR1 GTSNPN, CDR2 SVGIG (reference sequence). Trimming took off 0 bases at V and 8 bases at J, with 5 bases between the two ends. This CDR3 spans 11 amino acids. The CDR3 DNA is TGTGCCTGGAGTGTTTCAGATGAGCAGTTCTTC. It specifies CAWSVSDEQFF.

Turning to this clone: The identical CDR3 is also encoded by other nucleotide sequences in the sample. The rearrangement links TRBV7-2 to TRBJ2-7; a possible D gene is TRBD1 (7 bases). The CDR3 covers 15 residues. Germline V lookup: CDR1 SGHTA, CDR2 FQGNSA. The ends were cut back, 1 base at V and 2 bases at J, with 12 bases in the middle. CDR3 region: CASSLGGDRAYEQYF. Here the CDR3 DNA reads TGTGCCAGCAGCTTAGGGGGGGACAGAGCCTACGAGCAGTACTTC.

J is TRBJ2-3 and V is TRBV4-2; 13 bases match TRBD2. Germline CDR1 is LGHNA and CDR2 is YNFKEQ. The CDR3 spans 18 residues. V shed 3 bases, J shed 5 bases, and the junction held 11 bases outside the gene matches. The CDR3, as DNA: TGTGCCAGCAGCCATCCGGGACTAGCGGGACGTCTCGGAGATACGCAGTATTTT. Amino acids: CASSHPGLAGRLGDTQYF.

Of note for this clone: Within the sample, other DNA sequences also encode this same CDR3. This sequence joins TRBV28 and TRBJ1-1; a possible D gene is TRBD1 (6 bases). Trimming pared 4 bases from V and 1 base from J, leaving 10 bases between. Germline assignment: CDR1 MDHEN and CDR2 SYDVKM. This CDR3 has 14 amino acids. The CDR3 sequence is CASSSPGANTEAFF. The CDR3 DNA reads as TGTGCCAGCAGTTCCCCAGGGGCGAACACTGAAGCTTTCTTT. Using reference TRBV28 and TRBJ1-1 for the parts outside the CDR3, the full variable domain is DVKVTQSSRYLVKRTGEKVFLECVQDMDHENMFWYRQDPGLGLRLIYFSYDVKMKEKGDIPEGYSVSREKKERFSLILESASTNQTSMYLCASSSPGANTEAFFGQGTRLTVV.

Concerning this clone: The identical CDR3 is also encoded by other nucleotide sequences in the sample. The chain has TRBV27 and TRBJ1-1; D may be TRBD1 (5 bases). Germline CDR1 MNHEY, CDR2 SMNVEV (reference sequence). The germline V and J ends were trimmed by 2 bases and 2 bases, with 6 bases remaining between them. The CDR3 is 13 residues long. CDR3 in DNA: TGTGCCAGCAGTTTAGGGGCAAACACTGAAGCTTTCTTT. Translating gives CASSLGANTEAFF.

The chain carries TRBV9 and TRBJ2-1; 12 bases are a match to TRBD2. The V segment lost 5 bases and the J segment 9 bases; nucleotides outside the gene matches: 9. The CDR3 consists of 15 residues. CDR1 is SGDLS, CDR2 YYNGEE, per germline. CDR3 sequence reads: CASSLGLAGYGEQFF. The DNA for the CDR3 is TGTGCCAGCAGTCTTGGACTAGCGGGGTATGGTGAGCAGTTCTTC.

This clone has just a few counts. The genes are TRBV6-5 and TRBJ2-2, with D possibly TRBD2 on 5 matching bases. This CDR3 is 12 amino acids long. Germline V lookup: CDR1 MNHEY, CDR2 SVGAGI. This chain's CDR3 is CAQGGNTGELFF. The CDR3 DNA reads TGTGCGCAAGGAGGAAACACCGGGGAGCTGTTTTTT.

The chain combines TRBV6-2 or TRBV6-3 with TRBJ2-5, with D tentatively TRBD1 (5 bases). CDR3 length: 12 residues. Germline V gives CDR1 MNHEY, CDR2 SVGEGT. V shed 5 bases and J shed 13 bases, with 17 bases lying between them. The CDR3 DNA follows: TGTGCCAGCAGTCCGGACACCCAAAGGTGGTACTTC. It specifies CASSPDTQRWYF.

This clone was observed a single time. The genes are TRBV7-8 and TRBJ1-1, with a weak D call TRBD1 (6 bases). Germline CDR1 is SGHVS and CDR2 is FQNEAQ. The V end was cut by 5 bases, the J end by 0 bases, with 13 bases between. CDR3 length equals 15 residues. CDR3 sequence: CASSTHRVMNTEAFF. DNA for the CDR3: TGTGCCAGCAGCACACACAGGGTCATGAACACTGAAGCTTTCTTT.

Here the CDR3 reads CASSLRPRLASGANVLTF. The DNA of the CDR3 is TGTGCCAGCAGCTTACGCCCCCGTTTAGCTTCGGGGGCCAACGTCCTGACTTTC. The J gene is TRBJ2-6, the V gene TRBV5-5; D is unclear. The CDR3 contains 18 residues. The germline gives CDR1 SGHKS, CDR2 YYEKEE (reference sequence). Trimming shortened V by 2 bases and J by 4 bases, and 19 bases separated the two germline ends.

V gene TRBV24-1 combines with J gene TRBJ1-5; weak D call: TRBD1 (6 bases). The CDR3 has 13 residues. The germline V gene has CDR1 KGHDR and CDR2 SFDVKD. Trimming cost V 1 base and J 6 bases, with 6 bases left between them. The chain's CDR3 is CATSDLGGQPQHF. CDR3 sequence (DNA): TGTGCCACCAGTGATTTAGGGGGTCAGCCCCAGCATTTT.

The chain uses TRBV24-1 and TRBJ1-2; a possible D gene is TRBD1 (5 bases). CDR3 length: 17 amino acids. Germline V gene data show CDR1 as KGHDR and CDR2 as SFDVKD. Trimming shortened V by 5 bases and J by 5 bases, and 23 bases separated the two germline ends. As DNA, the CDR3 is TGTGCCACCAGTGCGGGGGGGGAGGGTCCCGATAGGTATGGCTACACCTTC. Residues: CATSAGGEGPDRYGYTF.

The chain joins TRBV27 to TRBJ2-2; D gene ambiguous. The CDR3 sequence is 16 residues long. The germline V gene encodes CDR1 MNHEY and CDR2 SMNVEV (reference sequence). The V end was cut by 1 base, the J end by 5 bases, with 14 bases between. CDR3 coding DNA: TGTGCCAGCAGTTTATTGAAGACCCCGAGGACCGGGGAGCTGTTTTTT. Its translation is CASSLLKTPRTGELFF.

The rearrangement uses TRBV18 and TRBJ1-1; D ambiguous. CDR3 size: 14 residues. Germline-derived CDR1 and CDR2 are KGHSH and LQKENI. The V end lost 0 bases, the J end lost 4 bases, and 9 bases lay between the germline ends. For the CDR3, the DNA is TGTGCCAGCTCACCACCGAGTCGGGGCACTGAAGCTTTCTTT. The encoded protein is CASSPPSRGTEAFF. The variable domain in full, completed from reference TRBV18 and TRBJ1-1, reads NAGVMQNPRHLVRRRGQEARLRCSPMKGHSHVYWYRQLPEEGLKFMVYLQKENIIDESGMPKERFSAEFPKEGPSILRIQQVVRGDSAAYFCASSPPSRGTEAFFGQGTRLTVV.

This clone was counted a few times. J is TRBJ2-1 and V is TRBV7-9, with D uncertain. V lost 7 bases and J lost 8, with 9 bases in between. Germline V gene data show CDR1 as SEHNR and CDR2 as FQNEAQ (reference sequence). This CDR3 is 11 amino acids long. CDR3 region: CASTSSYEQFF. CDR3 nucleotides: TGTGCCAGCACATCAAGCTATGAGCAGTTCTTC.

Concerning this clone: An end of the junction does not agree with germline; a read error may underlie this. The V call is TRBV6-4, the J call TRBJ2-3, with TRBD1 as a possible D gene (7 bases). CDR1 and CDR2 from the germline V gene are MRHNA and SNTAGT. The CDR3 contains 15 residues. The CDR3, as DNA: TGTGCCAGCAGTGACGGGGGGACAGACACATATACGCAGTATTTT. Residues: CASSDGGTDTYTQYF.

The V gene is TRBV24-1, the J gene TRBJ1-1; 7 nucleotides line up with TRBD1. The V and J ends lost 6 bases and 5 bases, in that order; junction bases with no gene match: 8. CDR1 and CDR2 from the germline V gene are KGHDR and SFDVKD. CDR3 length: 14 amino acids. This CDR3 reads CATSSDRVGTEAFF. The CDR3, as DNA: TGTGCCACCAGTTCCGACAGGGTAGGAACTGAAGCTTTCTTT.